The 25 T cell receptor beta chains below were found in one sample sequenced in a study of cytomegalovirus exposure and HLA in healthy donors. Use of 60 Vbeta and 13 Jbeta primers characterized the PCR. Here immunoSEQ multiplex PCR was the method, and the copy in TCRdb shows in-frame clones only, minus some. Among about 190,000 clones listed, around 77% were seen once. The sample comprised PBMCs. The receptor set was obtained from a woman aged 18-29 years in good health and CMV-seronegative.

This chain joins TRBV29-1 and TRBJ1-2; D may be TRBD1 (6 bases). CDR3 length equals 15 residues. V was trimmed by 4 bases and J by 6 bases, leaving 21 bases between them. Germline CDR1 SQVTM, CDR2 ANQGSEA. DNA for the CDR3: TGCAGCGTTGGGGGGAGGGGGGAGGTATCCGATGGCTACACCTTC. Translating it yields CSVGGRGEVSDGYTF.

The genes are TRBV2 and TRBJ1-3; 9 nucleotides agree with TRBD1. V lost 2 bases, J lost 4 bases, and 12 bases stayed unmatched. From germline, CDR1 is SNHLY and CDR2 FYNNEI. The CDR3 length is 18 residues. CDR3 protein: CASSEFRGTGSGGNTIYF. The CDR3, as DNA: TGTGCCAGCAGTGAATTTAGGGGGACAGGGTCCGGAGGAAACACCATATATTTT.

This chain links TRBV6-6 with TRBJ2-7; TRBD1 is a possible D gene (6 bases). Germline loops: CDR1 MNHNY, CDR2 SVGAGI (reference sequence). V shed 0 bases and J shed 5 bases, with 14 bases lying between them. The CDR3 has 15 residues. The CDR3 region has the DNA TGTGCCAGCAGTTACTCGAATGACAGGCTAAACGAGCAGTACTTC. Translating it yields CASSYSNDRLNEQYF.

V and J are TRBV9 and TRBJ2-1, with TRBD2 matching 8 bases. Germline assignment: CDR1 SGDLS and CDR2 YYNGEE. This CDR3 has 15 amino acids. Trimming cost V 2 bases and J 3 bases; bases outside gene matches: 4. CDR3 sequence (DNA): TGTGCCAGCAGCGTGGTAGCGGGGAACTACAATGAGCAGTTCTTC. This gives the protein CASSVVAGNYNEQFF.

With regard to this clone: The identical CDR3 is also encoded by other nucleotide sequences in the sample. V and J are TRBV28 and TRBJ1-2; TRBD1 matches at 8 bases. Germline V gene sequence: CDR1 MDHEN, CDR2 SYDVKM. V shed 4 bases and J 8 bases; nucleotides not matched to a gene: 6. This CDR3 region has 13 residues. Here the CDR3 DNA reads TGTGCCAGCAGTTCCGGGACAGGTGGCGGCTACACCTTC. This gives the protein CASSSGTGGGYTF.

The CDR3 coding sequence is TGTGCCAGCAGCTTGTACACTAGCGGGACCTTTACCTACGAGCAGTACTTC. Translating gives CASSLYTSGTFTYEQYF. J is TRBJ2-7 and V is TRBV5-4, with 10 bases aligning to TRBD2. CDR1 SGHNT and CDR2 YYREEE come from the germline V gene (reference sequence). This CDR3 has 17 amino acids. The ends lost 1 base at V and 2 bases at J; junction bases unmatched: 9.

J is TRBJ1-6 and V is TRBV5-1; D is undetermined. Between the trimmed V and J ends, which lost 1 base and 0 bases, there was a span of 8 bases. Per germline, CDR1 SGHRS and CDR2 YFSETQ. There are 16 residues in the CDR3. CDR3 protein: CASSLITSSYNSPLHF. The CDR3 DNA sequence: TGCGCCAGCAGCTTGATTACGAGCTCCTATAATTCACCCCTCCACTTT.

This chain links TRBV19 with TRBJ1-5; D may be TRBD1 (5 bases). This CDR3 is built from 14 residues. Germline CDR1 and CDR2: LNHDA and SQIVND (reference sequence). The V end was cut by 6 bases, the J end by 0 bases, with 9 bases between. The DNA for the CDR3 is TGTGCCAGTAGACTGACAGATAGCAATCAGCCCCAGCATTTT. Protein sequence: CASRLTDSNQPQHF.

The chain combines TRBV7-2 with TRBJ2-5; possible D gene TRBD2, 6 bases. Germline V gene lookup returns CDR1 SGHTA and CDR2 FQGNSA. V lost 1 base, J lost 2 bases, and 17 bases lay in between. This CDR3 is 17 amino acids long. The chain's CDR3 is CASSLGYGFSGQETQYF. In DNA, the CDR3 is TGTGCCAGCAGCTTAGGATATGGTTTTAGCGGACAAGAGACCCAGTACTTC.

CDR3: CASSYSNRVGGYTF. CDR3 DNA: TGTGCCAGCAGTTACTCGAACAGGGTGGGCGGCTACACCTTC. This chain connects TRBV6-5 to TRBJ1-2; D might be TRBD1 (6 bases). Germline CDR1 MNHEY, CDR2 SVGAGI. Trimming took off 0 bases at V and 8 bases at J, with 13 bases between the two ends. The CDR3 is 14 residues long.

The DNA for the CDR3 is TGTGCCAGCAGTCCAGGACAGGCGTCCGGCGGGGAGCTGTTTTTT. Its translation is CASSPGQASGGELFF. The chain joins TRBV13 to TRBJ2-2; 7 bases are shared with TRBD1. CDR1 PRHDT and CDR2 FYEKMQ come from the germline V gene (reference sequence). V shed 6 bases, J shed 7 bases, and the junction held 11 bases outside the gene matches. There are 15 residues in the CDR3.

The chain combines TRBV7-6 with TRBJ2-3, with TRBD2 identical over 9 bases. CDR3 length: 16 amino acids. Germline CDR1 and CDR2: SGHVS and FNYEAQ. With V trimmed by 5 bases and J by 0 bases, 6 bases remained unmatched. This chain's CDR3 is CASSLPTSGSTDTQYF. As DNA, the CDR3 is TGTGCCAGCAGCCTCCCCACTAGCGGGAGCACAGATACGCAGTATTTT.

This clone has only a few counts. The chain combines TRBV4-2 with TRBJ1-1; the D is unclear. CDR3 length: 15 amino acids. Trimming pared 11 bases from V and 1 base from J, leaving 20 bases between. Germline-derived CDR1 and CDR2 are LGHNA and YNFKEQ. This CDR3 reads CAFERTLNSNTEAFF. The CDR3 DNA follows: TGTGCCTTTGAACGAACGCTCAACTCGAACACTGAAGCTTTCTTT.

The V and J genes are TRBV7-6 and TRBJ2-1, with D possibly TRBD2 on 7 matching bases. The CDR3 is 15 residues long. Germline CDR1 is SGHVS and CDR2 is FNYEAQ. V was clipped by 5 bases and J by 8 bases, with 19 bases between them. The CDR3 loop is CASSVGGGARDEQFF. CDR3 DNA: TGTGCCAGCAGCGTCGGTGGGGGGGCTAGGGATGAGCAGTTCTTC.

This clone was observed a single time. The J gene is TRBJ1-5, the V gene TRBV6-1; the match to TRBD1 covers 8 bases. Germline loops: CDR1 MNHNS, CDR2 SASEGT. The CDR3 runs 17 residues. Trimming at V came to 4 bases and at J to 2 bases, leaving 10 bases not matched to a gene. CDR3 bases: TGTGCCAGCAGTGTAAACAGGGGGAGTTATGGCAATCAGCCCCAGCATTTT. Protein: CASSVNRGSYGNQPQHF.

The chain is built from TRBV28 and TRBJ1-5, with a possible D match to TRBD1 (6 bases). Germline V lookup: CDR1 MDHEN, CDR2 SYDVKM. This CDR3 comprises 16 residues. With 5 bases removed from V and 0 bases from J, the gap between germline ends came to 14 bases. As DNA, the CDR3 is TGTGCCAGCAGTCGTCGGACAGTAAATAGCAATCAGCCCCAGCATTTT. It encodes CASSRRTVNSNQPQHF.

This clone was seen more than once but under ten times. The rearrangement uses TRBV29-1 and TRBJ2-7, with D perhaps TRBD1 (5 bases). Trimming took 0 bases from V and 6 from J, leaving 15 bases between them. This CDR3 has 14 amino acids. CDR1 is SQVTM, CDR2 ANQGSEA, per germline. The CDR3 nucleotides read TGCAGCGTTGAAGAAGTCGGCAGGGCCGGCGAGCAGTACTTC. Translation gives CSVEEVGRAGEQYF.

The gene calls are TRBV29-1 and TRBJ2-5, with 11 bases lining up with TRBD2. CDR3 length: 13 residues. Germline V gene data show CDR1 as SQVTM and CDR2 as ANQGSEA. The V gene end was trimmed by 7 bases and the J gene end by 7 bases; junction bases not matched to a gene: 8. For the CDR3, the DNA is TGCAGCGCCTTAGCGGGGGGGCGGGGGACCCAGTACTTC. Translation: CSALAGGRGTQYF.

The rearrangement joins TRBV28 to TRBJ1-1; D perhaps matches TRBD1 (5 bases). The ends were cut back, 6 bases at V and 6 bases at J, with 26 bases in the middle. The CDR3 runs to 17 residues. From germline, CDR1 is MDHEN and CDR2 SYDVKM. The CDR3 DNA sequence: TGTGCCAGCAGCCAGAATGTTTGGGGGGATTTTCGGCCTGAAGCTTTCTTT. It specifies CASSQNVWGDFRPEAFF.

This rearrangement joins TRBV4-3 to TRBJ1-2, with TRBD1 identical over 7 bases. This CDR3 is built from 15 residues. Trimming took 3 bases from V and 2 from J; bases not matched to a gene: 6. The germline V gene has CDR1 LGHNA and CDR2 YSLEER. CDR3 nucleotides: TGCGCCAGCAGCCAGACCGCGGGACAGAACTATGGCTACACCTTC. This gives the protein CASSQTAGQNYGYTF.

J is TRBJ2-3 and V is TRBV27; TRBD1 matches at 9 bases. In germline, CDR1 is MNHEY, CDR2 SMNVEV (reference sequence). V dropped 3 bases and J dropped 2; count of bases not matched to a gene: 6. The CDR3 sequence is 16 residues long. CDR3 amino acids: CASSLGQGSPTDTQYF. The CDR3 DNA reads TGTGCCAGCAGTTTGGGACAGGGATCCCCCACAGATACGCAGTATTTT.

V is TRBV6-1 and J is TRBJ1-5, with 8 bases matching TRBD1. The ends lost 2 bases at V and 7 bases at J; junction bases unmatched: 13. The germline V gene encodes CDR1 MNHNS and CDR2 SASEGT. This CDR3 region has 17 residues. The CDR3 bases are TGTGCCAGCAGTGAATCTCACTATACAGGGGGAGGCCAGCCCCAGCATTTT. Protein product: CASSESHYTGGGQPQHF.

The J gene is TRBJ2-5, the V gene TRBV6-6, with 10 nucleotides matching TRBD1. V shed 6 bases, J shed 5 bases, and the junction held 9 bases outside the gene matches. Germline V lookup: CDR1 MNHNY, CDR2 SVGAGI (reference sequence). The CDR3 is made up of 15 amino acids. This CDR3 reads CASSLTGGNEETQYF. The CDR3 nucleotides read TGTGCCAGCAGCCTGACAGGGGGCAACGAGGAGACCCAGTACTTC.

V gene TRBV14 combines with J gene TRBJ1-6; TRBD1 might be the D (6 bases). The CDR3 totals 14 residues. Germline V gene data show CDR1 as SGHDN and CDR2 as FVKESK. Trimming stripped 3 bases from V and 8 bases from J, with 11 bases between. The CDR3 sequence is CASSHRRGHSPLHF. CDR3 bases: TGTGCCAGCAGCCACCGCAGGGGACATTCACCCCTCCACTTT. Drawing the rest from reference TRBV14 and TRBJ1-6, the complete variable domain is EAGVTQFPSHSVIEKGQTVTLRCDPISGHDNLYWYRRVMGKEIKFLLHFVKESKQDESGMPNNRFLAERTGGTYSTLKVQPAELEDSGVYFCASSHRRGHSPLHFGNGTRLTVT.

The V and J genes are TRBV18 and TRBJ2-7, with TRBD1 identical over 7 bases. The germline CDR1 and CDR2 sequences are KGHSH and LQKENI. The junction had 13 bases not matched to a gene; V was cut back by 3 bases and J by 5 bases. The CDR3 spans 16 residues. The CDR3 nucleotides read TGTGCCAGCTCACCGGCCCGGTGGACAGGAAACGACGAGCAGTACTTC. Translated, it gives CASSPARWTGNDEQYF.